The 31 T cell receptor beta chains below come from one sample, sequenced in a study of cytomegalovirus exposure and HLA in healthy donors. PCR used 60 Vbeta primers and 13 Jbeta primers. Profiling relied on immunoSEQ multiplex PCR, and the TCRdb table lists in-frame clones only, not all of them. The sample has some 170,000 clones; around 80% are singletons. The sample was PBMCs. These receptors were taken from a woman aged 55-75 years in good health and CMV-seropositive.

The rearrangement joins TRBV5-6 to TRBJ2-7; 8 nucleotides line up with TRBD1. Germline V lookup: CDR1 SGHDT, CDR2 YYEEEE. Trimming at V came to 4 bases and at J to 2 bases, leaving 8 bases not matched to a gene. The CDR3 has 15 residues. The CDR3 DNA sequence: TGTGCCAGCAGCACCTCCGGGACAGGAGCCTACGAGCAGTACTTC. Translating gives CASSTSGTGAYEQYF.

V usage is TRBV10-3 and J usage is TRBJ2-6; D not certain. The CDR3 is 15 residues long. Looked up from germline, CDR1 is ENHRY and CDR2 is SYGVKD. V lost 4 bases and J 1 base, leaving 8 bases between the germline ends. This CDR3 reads CAISGQVSGANVLTF. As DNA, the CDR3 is TGTGCCATCAGTGGGCAGGTATCTGGGGCCAACGTCCTGACTTTC.

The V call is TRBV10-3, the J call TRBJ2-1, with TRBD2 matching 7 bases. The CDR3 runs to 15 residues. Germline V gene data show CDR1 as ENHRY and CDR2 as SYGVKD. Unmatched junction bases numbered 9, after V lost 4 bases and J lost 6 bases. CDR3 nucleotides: TGTGCCATCAGTGTGGGAGGGGCTAGCGGCAATGAGCAGTTCTTC. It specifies CAISVGGASGNEQFF.

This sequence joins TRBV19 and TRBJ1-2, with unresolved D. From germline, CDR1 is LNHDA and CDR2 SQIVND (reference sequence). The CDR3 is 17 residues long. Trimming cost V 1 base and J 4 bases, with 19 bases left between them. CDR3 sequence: CASSIALPNQEGYGYTF. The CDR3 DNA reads TGTGCCAGTAGTATAGCCCTCCCGAACCAAGAGGGCTATGGCTACACCTTC.

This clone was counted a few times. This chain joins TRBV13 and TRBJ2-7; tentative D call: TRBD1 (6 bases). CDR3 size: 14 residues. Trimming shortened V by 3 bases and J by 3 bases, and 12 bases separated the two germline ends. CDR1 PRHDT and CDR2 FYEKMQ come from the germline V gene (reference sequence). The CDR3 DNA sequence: TGTGCCAGCAGCTTCACGGGACAAAGCTACGAGCAGTACTTC. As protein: CASSFTGQSYEQYF.

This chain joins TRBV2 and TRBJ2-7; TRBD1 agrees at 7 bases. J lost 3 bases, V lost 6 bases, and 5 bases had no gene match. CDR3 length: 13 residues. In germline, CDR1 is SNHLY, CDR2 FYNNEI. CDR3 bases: TGTGCCAGCAGAGAGACAGGGTACTACGAGCAGTACTTC. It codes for CASRETGYYEQYF.

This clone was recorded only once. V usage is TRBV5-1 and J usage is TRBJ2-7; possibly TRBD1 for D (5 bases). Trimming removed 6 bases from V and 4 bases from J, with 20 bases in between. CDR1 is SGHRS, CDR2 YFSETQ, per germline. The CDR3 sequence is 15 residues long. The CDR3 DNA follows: TGCGCCAGCAAGTTAAGTAGTAGGACACTTTACGAGCAGTACTTC. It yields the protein CASKLSSRTLYEQYF.

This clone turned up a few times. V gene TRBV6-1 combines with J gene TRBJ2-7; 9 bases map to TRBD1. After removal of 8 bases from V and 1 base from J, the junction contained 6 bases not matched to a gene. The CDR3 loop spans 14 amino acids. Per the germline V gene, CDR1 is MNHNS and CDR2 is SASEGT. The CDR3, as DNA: TGTGCCAGCTACCCCGGGACAGGGTCCTACGAGCAGTACTTC. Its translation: CASYPGTGSYEQYF.

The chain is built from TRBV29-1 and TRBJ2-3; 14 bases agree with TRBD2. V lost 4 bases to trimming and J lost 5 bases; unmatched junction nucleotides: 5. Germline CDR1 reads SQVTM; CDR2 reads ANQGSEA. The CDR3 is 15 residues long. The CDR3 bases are TGCAGCGTTGGGGGGACTAGCGGGAGTAAAGATACGCAGTATTTT. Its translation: CSVGGTSGSKDTQYF.

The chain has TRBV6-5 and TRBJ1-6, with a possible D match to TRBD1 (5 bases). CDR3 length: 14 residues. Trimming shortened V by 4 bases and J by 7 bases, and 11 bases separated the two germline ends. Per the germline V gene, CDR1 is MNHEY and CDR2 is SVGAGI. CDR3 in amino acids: CASSLQDKNSPLHF. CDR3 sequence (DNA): TGTGCCAGCAGTTTACAGGATAAAAATTCACCCCTCCACTTT.

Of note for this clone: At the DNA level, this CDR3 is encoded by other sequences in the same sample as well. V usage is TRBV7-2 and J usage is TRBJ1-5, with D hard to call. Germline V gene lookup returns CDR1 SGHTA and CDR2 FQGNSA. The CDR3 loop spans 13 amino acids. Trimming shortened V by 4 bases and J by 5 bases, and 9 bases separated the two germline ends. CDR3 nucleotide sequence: TGTGCCAGCAGCTCACCCGGGGATCAGCCCCAGCATTTT. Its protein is CASSSPGDQPQHF. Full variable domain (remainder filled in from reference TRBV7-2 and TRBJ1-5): GAGVSQSPSNKVTEKGKDVELRCDPISGHTALYWYRQSLGQGLEFLIYFQGNSAPDKSGLPSDRFSAERTGGSVSTLTIQRTQQEDSAVYLCASSSPGDQPQHFGDGTRLSIL.

Here the CDR3 reads CASSHSLTGEQYF. The CDR3 DNA is TGTGCCAGCAGCCACTCCCTCACTGGCGAGCAGTACTTC. The V call is TRBV14, the J call TRBJ2-7, with D unclear. Germline CDR1 and CDR2: SGHDN and FVKESK. Trimming took off 3 bases at V and 6 bases at J, with 12 bases between the two ends. The CDR3 covers 13 residues.

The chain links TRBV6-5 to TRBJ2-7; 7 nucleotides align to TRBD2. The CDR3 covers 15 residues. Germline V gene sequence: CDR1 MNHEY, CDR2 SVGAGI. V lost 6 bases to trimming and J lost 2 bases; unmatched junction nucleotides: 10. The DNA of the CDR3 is TGTGCCAGCAGACGCGGGGTAGCGGGTACCTACGAGCAGTACTTC. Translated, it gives CASRRGVAGTYEQYF.

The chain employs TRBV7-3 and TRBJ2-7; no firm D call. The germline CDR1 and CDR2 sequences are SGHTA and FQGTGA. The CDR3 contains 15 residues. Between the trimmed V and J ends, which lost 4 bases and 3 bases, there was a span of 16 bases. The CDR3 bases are TGTGCCAGCAGCTCCGCAGCGACCGGTTACTACGAGCAGTACTTC. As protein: CASSSAATGYYEQYF. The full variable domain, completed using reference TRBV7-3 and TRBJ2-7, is GAGVSQTPSNKVTEKGKYVELRCDPISGHTALYWYRQSLGQGPEFLIYFQGTGAADDSGLPNDRFFAVRPEGSVSTLKIQRTERGDSAVYLCASSSAATGYYEQYFGPGTRLTVT.

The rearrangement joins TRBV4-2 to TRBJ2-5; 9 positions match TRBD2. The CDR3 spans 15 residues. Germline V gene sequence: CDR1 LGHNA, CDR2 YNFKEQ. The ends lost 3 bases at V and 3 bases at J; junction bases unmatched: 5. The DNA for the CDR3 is TGTGCCAGCAGCCACAATCTAGCGGGAAAAGAGACCCAGTACTTC. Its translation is CASSHNLAGKETQYF.

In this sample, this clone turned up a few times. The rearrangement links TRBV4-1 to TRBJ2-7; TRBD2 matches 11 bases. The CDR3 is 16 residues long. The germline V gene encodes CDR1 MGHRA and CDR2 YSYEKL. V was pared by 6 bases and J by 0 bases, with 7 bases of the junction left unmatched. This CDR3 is CASSILAGDSSYEQYF. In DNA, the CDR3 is TGCGCCAGCAGTATACTAGCGGGAGACTCCTCCTACGAGCAGTACTTC.

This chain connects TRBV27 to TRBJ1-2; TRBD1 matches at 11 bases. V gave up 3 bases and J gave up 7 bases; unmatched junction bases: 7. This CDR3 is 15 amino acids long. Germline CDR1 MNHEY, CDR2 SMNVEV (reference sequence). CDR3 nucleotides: TGTGCCAGCAGTTTCCTTGGACAGGGGGCTGGTGGCTACACCTTC. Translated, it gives CASSFLGQGAGGYTF.

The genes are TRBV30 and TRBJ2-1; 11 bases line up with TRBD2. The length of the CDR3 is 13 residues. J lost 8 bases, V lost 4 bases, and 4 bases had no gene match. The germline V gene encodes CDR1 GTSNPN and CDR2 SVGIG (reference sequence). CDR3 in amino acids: CAWISSGGYEQFF. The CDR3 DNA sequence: TGTGCCTGGATCTCTAGCGGGGGGTATGAGCAGTTCTTC.

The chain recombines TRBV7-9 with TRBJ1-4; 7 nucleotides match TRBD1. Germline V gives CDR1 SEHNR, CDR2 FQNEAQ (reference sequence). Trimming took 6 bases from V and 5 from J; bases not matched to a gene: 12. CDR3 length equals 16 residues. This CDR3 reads CASRPGGPGANEKLFF. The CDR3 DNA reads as TGTGCCAGCAGGCCAGGGGGGCCAGGGGCAAATGAAAAACTGTTTTTT.

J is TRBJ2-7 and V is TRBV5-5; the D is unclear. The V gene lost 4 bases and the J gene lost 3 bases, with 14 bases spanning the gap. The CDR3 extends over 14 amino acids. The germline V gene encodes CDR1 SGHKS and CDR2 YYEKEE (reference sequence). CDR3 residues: CASSPRVRLYEQYF. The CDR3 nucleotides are TGTGCCAGCAGCCCCCGGGTCCGCCTCTACGAGCAGTACTTC.

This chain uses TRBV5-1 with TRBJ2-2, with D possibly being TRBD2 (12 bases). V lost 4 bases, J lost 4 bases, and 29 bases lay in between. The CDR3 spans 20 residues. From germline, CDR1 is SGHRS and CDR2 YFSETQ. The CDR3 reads CASSRRTGGLLAGGTGELFF. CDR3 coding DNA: TGCGCCAGCAGCCGGAGGACAGGGGGCTTACTAGCGGGGGGCACCGGGGAGCTGTTTTTT.

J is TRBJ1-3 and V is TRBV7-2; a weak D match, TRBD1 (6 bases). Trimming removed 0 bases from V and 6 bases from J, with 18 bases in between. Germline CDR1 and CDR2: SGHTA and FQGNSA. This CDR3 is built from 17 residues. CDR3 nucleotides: TGTGCCAGCAGCTTAGCGAGGTCGGCCAGGGGATTAAACACCATATATTTT. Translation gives CASSLARSARGLNTIYF. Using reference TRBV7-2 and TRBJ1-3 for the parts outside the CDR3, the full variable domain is GAGVSQSPSNKVTEKGKDVELRCDPISGHTALYWYRQSLGQGLEFLIYFQGNSAPDKSGLPSDRFSAERTGGSVSTLTIQRTQQEDSAVYLCASSLARSARGLNTIYFGEGSWLTVV.

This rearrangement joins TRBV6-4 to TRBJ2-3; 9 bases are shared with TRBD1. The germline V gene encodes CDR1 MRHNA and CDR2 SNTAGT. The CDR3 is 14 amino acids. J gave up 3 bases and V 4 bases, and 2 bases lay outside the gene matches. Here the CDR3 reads CASSVTGGTDTQYF. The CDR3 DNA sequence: TGTGCCAGCAGTGTGACAGGGGGTACAGATACGCAGTATTTT.

The CDR3 region has the DNA TGTGCCAGCAGTTTCGCCGACAGAAGGAACATTCAGTACTTC. Translating gives CASSFADRRNIQYF. This chain joins TRBV6-5 and TRBJ2-4; a weak D match, TRBD1 (5 bases). Germline CDR1 MNHEY, CDR2 SVGAGI. V lost 4 bases and J lost 7, with 14 bases in between. The CDR3 totals 14 residues.

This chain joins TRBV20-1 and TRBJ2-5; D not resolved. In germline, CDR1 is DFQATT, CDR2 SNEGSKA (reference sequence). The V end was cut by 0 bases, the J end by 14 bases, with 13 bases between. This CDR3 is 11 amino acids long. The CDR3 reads CSARDQWPLYF. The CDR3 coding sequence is TGCAGTGCTAGAGATCAATGGCCCCTTTACTTC.

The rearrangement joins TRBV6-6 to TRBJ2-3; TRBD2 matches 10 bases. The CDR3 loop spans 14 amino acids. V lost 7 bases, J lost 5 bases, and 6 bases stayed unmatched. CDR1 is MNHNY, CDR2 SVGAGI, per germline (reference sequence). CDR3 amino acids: CASIQAGGGDTQYF. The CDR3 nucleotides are TGTGCCAGCATTCAAGCGGGGGGGGGAGATACGCAGTATTTT.

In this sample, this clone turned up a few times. CDR3 nucleotides: TGCAGCGTTGAACGAGCGATGCAAGAGACCCAGTACTTC. Translation: CSVERAMQETQYF. The chain joins TRBV29-1 to TRBJ2-5, with no clear D. This CDR3 spans 13 amino acids. Trimming took 2 bases from V and 2 from J, leaving 9 bases between them. Looked up from germline, CDR1 is SQVTM and CDR2 is ANQGSEA. The variable domain in full, with the rest retrieved from reference TRBV29-1 and TRBJ2-5, is SAVISQKPSRDICQRGTSLTIQCQVDSQVTMMFWYRQQPGQSLTLIATANQGSEATYESGFVIDKFPISRPNLTFSTLTVSNMSPEDSSIYLCSVERAMQETQYFGPGTRLLVL.

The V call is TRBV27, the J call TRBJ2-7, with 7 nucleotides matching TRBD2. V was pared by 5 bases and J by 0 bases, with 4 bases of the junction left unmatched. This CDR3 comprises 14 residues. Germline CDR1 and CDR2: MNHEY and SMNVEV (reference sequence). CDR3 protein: CASSPSGFSYEQYF. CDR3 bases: TGTGCCAGCAGTCCTAGCGGCTTCTCCTACGAGCAGTACTTC.

CDR3 bases: TGTGCCAGCAGCTTCCGTCGGACAGGCGCCCCCGGCACTGAAGCTTTCTTT. It is translated as CASSFRRTGAPGTEAFF. The chain recombines TRBV7-8 with TRBJ1-1, with 7 bases fitting TRBD1. Germline-derived CDR1 and CDR2 are SGHVS and FQNEAQ. Losses at the gene ends were 3 bases for V and 4 bases for J; bases not matched to a gene: 14. The length of the CDR3 is 17 residues.

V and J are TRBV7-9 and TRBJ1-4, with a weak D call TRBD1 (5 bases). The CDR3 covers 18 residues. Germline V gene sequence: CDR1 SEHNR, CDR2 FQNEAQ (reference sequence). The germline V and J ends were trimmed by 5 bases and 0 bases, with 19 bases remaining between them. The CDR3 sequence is CASSRDVVMTATNEKLFF. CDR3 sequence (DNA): TGTGCCAGCAGCCGAGATGTGGTCATGACAGCAACTAATGAAAAACTGTTTTTT. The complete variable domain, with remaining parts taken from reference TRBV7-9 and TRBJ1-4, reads DTGVSQNPRHKITKRGQNVTFRCDPISEHNRLYWYRQTLGQGPEFLTYFQNEAQLEKSRLLSDRFSAERPKGSFSTLEIQRTEQGDSAMYLCASSRDVVMTATNEKLFFGSGTQLSVL.

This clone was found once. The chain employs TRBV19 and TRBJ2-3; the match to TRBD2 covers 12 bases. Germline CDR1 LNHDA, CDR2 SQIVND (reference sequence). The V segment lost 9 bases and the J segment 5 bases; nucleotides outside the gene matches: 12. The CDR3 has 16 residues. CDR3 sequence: CAREETSGGIIDTQYF. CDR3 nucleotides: TGTGCCAGGGAGGAGACTAGCGGGGGTATCATAGATACGCAGTATTTT.